The rows below give T cell receptor beta chains drawn from one sample of a study of spatial heterogeneity in lung cancer. MiXCR was run by TCRdb on the 5' RACE reads, yielding one entry per CDR3 protein. This table holds about 52,000 distinct CDR3 sequences, roughly 7.4% found once. The sequences come from PBMCs, collected at follow-up. These receptors all come from a female donor with early-stage non-small cell lung cancer. CDR3s include the opening cysteine and the closing phenylalanine or tryptophan. Each record gives: V gene, D gene, J gene, clone size, CDR3 protein, CDR3 DNA. The D gene is left open where the match is weak. Some rows have no size entry. The others give once, few or many, or a class for an expanded clone.

TRBV7-9,.,TRBJ1-4,.,CASSPAAGFNEKLFF,TGTGCCAGCAGCCCGGCGGCAGGCTTTAATGAAAAACTGTTTTTT
TRBV5-6,.,TRBJ1-4,many,CASSPTTRQPTNEKLFF,TGTGCCAGCAGCCCCACGACCAGACAGCCAACTAATGAAAAACTGTTTTTT
TRBV7-2,.,TRBJ2-1,many,CASSLAVSGTWGPNEQFF,TGTGCCAGCAGCTTAGCGGTGTCCGGGACTTGGGGGCCAAATGAGCAGTTCTTC
TRBV6-6,.,TRBJ1-4,few,CASSYSTGRNEKLFF,TGTGCCAGCAGTTACTCTACAGGCAGAAATGAAAAACTGTTTTTT
TRBV4-1,TRBD2,TRBJ2-3,many,CASSHRVSGDKAQYF,TGCGCCAGCAGCCACAGGGTTAGCGGGGACAAAGCGCAGTATTTT
TRBV6-1,.,TRBJ2-5,many,CASSENRGRGAQYF,TGTGCCAGCAGTGAAAATAGGGGCCGAGGGGCCCAGTACTTC
TRBV20-1,.,TRBJ2-3,.,CSASHTGGGALDTQYF,TGCAGTGCTTCCCACACCGGTGGGGGGGCCCTGGATACGCAGTATTTT
TRBV2,.,TRBJ2-2,many,CASSPGQRTGELFF,TGTGCCAGCTCCCCCGGACAACGGACCGGGGAGCTGTTTTTT
TRBV12-3/TRBV12-4,.,TRBJ2-1,.,CASSLGGRDNEQSF,TGTGCCAGCAGTTTAGGGGGGCGAGACAATGAGCAGTCCTTC
TRBV5-1,TRBD2,TRBJ2-3,.,CASSLRLAVTDTQYF,TGCGCCAGCAGCTTGCGACTAGCGGTCACAGATACGCAGTATTTT
TRBV7-6,.,TRBJ1-1,many,CASSLDERELNTEAFF,TGTGCCAGCAGCTTAGATGAAAGGGAGCTGAACACTGAAGCTTTCTTT
TRBV7-6,.,TRBJ2-1,.,CASSKNLAESNNEQFF,TGTGCCAGCAGCAAAAATTTAGCGGAATCAAACAATGAGCAGTTCTTC
TRBV12-3/TRBV12-4,TRBD2,TRBJ2-1,.,CASSFGGGRNEQFF,TGTGCCAGCAGTTTCGGCGGGGGGAGGAATGAGCAGTTCTTC
TRBV18,TRBD1,TRBJ1-5,few,CASSPSTGTAKNQPQHF,TGTGCCAGCTCACCATCGACCGGGACAGCGAAAAACCAGCCCCAGCATTTT
TRBV29-1,.,TRBJ2-3,many,CSVGARTIRTDTQYF,TGCAGCGTTGGGGCCAGGACTATCCGCACAGATACGCAGTATTTT
TRBV5-1,.,TRBJ2-2,many,CASSLDAGYWAGELFF,TGCGCCAGCAGCTTGGACGCGGGGTATTGGGCCGGGGAGCTGTTTTTT
TRBV5-1,.,TRBJ1-5,.,CASSLAGIPNQPQHF,TGCGCCAGCAGCTTGGCGGGAATACCCAATCAGCCCCAGCATTTT
TRBV6-2/TRBV6-3,.,TRBJ1-2,few,CASSRNAPGNYGYTF,TGTGCCAGCAGTCGAAACGCTCCAGGGAACTATGGCTACACCTTC
TRBV28,TRBD1,TRBJ1-2,many,CASMVRTGEGYTF,TGTGCCAGCATGGTCCGGACAGGGGAGGGCTACACCTTC
TRBV7-9,.,TRBJ1-5,.,CASSLGTANSNQPQHF,TGTGCCAGCAGCCTGGGGACGGCAAATAGCAATCAGCCCCAGCATTTT
TRBV12-3/TRBV12-4,TRBD2,TRBJ2-5,many,CASRYATSGQETQYF,TGTGCCAGCAGATACGCGACTAGCGGACAAGAGACCCAGTACTTC
TRBV7-2,TRBD2,TRBJ2-1,many,CASGGSSYNEQFF,TGTGCCAGCGGCGGGAGCTCCTACAATGAGCAGTTCTTC
TRBV28,.,TRBJ2-7,many,CASRDGTYEQYF,TGTGCCAGCAGAGACGGCACCTACGAGCAGTACTTC
TRBV5-1,.,TRBJ2-7,few,CASSSAGASYEQYF,TGCGCCAGCAGCTCCGCCGGGGCCTCCTACGAGCAGTACTTC
TRBV20-1,.,TRBJ2-7,.,CSASPGGLYEQYF,TGCAGTGCTAGCCCAGGGGGGCTCTACGAGCAGTACTTC
TRBV7-2,.,TRBJ1-2,many,CASSLQGLDNYGYTF,TGTGCCAGCAGCTTACAAGGGTTGGATAACTATGGCTACACCTTC